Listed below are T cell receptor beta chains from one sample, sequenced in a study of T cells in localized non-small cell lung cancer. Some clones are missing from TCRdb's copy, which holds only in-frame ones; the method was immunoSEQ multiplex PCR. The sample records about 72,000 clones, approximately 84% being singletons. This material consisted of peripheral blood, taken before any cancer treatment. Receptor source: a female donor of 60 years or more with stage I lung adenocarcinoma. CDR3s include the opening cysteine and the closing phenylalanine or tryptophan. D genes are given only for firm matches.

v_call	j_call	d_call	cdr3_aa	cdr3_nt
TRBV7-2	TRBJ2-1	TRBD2	CASSRSGSTYNEQFF	TGTGCCAGCAGCCGGAGCGGGAGCACCTACAATGAGCAGTTCTTC
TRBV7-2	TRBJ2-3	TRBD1	CASSTRQGRLVADTQYF	TGTGCCAGCAGCACACGACAGGGCCGCCTTGTCGCAGATACGCAGTATTTT
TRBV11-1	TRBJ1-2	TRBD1	CASSPTNPGTGDQYGYTF	TGTGCCAGCAGCCCAACGAATCCTGGGACAGGGGACCAGTATGGCTACACCTTC
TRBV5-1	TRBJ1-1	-	CASSSGGVTEAFF	TGCGCCAGCAGCTCGGGGGGCGTCACTGAAGCTTTCTTT
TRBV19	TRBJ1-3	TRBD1	CASSIRTGNLGNTIYF	TGTGCCAGTAGTATCCGGACAGGGAACCTTGGAAACACCATATATTTT
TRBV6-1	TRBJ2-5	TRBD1	CASSAYGQGETQYF	TGTGCCAGCAGTGCTTATGGACAGGGGGAGACCCAGTACTTC
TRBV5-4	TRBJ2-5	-	CASSLSNRGGETQYF	TGTGCCAGCAGCTTGTCAAACAGGGGAGGGGAGACCCAGTACTTC
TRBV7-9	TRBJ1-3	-	CASAGQGNTIYF	TGTGCCAGCGCAGGGCAAGGAAACACCATATATTTT
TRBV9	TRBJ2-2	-	CASKRGEGTGELFF	TGTGCCAGCAAGAGGGGGGAAGGAACCGGGGAGCTGTTTTTT
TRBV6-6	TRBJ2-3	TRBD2	CASTPAGATDTQYF	TGTGCCAGCACTCCAGCGGGGGCTACAGATACGCAGTATTTT
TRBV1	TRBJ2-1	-	CTSSQPETSGDRWNEQFF	TGCACCAGCAGCCAGCCTGAGACTAGCGGGGACCGTTGGAATGAGCAGTTCTTC